This T cell receptor (beta chain) comes out of a study of CD8 T cells in ankylosing spondylitis. Study-wide results and caveats: Prior work had noted some motif variants in reactive arthritis blood and synovial fluid. In ankylosing spondylitis blood, a motif of several highly homologous TCR beta variants appeared characteristic. From matched ankylosing spondylitis synovial fluid, disease-linked clones were reportedly recovered at significantly enriched levels.

Per the germline V gene, CDR1 is SEHNR and CDR2 is FQNEAQ (reference sequence). The CDR3 runs 15 residues. Trimming at V came to 4 bases and at J to 6 bases, leaving 9 bases not matched to a gene. Points on this clonotype: The antigen remains unidentified.

Quantitative 5'-RACE with molecular barcodes was used to make the TCR beta libraries. TCRdb reprocessed the 5' RACE reads with MiXCR, giving one entry per CDR3 protein. This table has about 750,000 distinct CDR3 sequences, roughly 20% appearing once. Sequencing was carried out using blood, either unsorted or a sorted T cell fraction (not recorded which). This clonotype was obtained from a male donor with ankylosing spondylitis. The chain is built from TRBV7-9 and TRBJ1-2; 9 bases align to TRBD1. The CDR3 sequence: CASSSQPGTGNGYTF. The CDR3 DNA sequence: TGTGCCAGCAGCTCGCAACCCGGGACAGGGAATGGCTACACCTTC.